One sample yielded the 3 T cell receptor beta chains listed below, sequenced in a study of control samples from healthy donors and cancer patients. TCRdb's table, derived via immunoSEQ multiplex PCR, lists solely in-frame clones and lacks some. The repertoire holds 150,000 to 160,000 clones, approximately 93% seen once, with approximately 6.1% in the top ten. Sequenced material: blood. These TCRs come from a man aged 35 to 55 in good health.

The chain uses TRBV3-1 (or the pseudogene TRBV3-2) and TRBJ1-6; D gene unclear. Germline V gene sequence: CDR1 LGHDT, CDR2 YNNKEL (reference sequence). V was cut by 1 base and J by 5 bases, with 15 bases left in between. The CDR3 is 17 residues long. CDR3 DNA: TGTGCCAGCAGCCAAGGGCATCCCTCCCGGAATAATTCACCCCTCCACTTT. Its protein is CASSQGHPSRNNSPLHF.

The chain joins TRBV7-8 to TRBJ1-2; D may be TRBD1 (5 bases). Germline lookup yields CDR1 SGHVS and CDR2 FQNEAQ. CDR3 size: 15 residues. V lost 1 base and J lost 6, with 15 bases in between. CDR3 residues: CASSLELGGRDGYTF. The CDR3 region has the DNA TGTGCCAGCAGCTTAGAGCTGGGGGGGAGGGATGGCTACACCTTC.

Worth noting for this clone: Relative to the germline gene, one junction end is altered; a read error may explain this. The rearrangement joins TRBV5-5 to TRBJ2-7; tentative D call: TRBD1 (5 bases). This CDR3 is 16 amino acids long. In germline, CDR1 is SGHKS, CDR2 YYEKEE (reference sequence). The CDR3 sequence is CASSPIGTGRSYGQYF. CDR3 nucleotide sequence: TGTGCCAGCAGCCCAATTGGTACAGGAAGGTCCTACGGGCAGTACTTC.